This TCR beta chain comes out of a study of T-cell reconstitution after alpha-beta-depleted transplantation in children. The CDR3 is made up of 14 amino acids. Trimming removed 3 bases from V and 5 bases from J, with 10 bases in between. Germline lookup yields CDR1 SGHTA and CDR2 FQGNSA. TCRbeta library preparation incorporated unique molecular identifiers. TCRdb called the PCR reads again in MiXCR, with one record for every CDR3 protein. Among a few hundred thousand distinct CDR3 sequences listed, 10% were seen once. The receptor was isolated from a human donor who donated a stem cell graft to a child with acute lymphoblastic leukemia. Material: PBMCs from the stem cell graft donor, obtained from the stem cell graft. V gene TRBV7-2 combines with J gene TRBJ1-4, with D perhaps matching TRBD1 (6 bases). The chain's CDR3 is CASSFDRLNEKLFF. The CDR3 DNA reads TGTGCCAGCAGCTTTGACAGGTTAAATGAAAAACTGTTTTTT. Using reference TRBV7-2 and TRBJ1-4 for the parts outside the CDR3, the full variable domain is GAGVSQSPSNKVTEKGKDVELRCDPISGHTALYWYRQSLGQGLEFLIYFQGNSAPDKSGLPSDRFSAERTGGSVSTLTIQRTQQEDSAVYLCASSFDRLNEKLFFGSGTQLSVL.